Listed below are T cell receptor beta chains from one sample, sequenced in a study of shared clonotypes between healthy human individuals. The assay was immunoSEQ multiplex PCR, and TCRdb's table has in-frame clones only and misses some. Of approximately 2.5 million clones listed, around 90% were seen once; the top ten hold 0.11% to 0.15%. Sequenced input: naive CD4+ T cells sorted from blood. These receptors came from a man aged 18 to 30 in good health. CDR3s include the opening cysteine and the closing phenylalanine or tryptophan. The D gene is left open where the match is weak. For some rows the clone size is stated as once, few or many, or as a class when expanded; others skip it.

clone_size,d_call,v_call,j_call,cdr3_nt,cdr3_aa
NA,NA,TRBV5-4,TRBJ1-5,TGTGCCAGCAGCTTGGGGGGGGACTCCCCCGGCACTCAGCCCCAGCATTTT,CASSLGGDSPGTQPQHF
NA,TRBD2,TRBV18,TRBJ2-1,TGTGCCAGCTCACCCCCCCTCGCGGGAGGGCCTCGTATTTACAATGAGCAGTTCTTC,CASSPPLAGGPRIYNEQFF
NA,TRBD1,TRBV5-1,TRBJ2-5,TGCGCCAGCAGACCGACAGGGGGCAGGACAGAGACCCAGTACTTC,CASRPTGGRTETQYF
NA,TRBD2,TRBV28,TRBJ2-3,TGTGCCAGCAGTTTGGCTGCGGGGGGCACAGATACGCAGTATTTT,CASSLAAGGTDTQYF
NA,NA,TRBV21-1,TRBJ2-4,TGTGCCAGCAGCTCCCAGGTCTTAGGCAAAAACATTCAGTACTTC,CASSSQVLGKNIQYF
NA,NA,TRBV18,TRBJ2-1,TGTGCCAGCTCACCACCGGCAGAACTTAAATGGCAGTTCTTC,CASSPPAELKWQFF
NA,NA,TRBV29-1,TRBJ2-5,TGCAGCGTTGAAAGTGTCGGGAGAATCCGGGGGGAGACCCAGTACTTC,CSVESVGRIRGETQYF
NA,NA,TRBV11-3,TRBJ1-1,TGTGCCAGCAGCTACCCGACCGTCAGGGCATTCTCTGAAGCTTTCTTT,CASSYPTVRAFSEAFF
NA,TRBD2,TRBV5-1,TRBJ2-3,TGCGCCAGCAGCTTAACTCTAGCGGGCACAGATACGCAGTATTTT,CASSLTLAGTDTQYF
NA,NA,TRBV9,TRBJ2-2,TGTGCCAGCAGCGTAGGTCTAAACACCGGGGAGCTGTTTTTT,CASSVGLNTGELFF
NA,NA,TRBV7-2,TRBJ1-1,TGTGCCAGCAGCTCAGGGGCGGGGAACACTGAAGCTTTCTTT,CASSSGAGNTEAFF
NA,NA,TRBV4-3,TRBJ2-7,TGCGCCAGCAGCTGGGACGCCAGCTACGAGCAGTACTTC,CASSWDASYEQYF
once,NA,TRBV19,TRBJ1-2,TGTGCCAGTAGTATAGGAGGAGGCTGGGGCTACACCTTC,CASSIGGGWGYTF
NA,NA,TRBV23-1,TRBJ2-1,TGCGCCAGCACCCTAGCTAGGGACAATGAGCAGTTCTTC,CASTLARDNEQFF
few,NA,TRBV5-1,TRBJ1-1,TGCGCCAGCAGCTTGGTCGGGGAAACTGAAGCTTTCTTT,CASSLVGETEAFF
NA,NA,TRBV15,TRBJ1-2,TGTGCCACCAGCAGAGTGAAGTTGGCAGGCTACACCTTC,CATSRVKLAGYTF
NA,TRBD2,TRBV18,TRBJ2-5,TGTGCCAGCTCACCACCGGGACTAGGGATTGAGGAGACCCAGTACTTC,CASSPPGLGIEETQYF
NA,NA,TRBV6-1,TRBJ1-3,TGTGCCAGCACCCCCCGACAGAGCTCTGGAAACACCATATATTTT,CASTPRQSSGNTIYF
NA,NA,TRBV6-5,TRBJ2-1,TGTGCCAGCAGCCCAGACCTATACAATGAGCAGTTCTTC,CASSPDLYNEQFF
NA,TRBD2,TRBV7-9,TRBJ2-7,TGTGCCAGCAGACTAGCGGAAGGTCCTTACGAGCAGTACTTC,CASRLAEGPYEQYF
few,NA,TRBV30,TRBJ1-1,TGTGCCTGGAGGCCGGGACATTTGAACACTGAAGCTTTCTTT,CAWRPGHLNTEAFF
NA,TRBD1,TRBV5-1,TRBJ1-2,TGCGCCAGCAGCTTGGAGTCGAGCCGACACAGGGGTCGGAACTATGGCTACACCTTC,CASSLESSRHRGRNYGYTF
once,NA,TRBV6-5,TRBJ2-2,TGTGCCAGCAGCATGAGGGAGGACACCGGGGAGCTGTTTTTT,CASSMREDTGELFF
NA,NA,TRBV18,TRBJ2-7,TGTGCCAGCTCACCCGGTGCCTACGAGCAGTACTTC,CASSPGAYEQYF
NA,TRBD2,TRBV11-2,TRBJ2-1,TGTGCCAGCGGTAGGGAGCGGGGGGTAGACAATGAGCAGTTCTTC,CASGRERGVDNEQFF
NA,TRBD1,TRBV7-2,TRBJ1-5,TGTGCCAGCAGCTTAGGGACAGGGGGCCCAGATCAGCCCCAGCATTTT,CASSLGTGGPDQPQHF
NA,NA,TRBV5-4,TRBJ1-1,TGTGCTACCAAAGGGGAATTAATTAGTGAAGCTTTCTTT,CATKGELISEAFF
once,NA,TRBV30,TRBJ2-3,TGTGCCTGGAAGTTAAGTGCAGATACGCAGTATTTT,CAWKLSADTQYF
NA,TRBD1,TRBV12-5,TRBJ2-2,TGTGCTAGTGGTTTGTCACCGGGACAGGGTACCGGGGAGCTGTTTTTT,CASGLSPGQGTGELFF
NA,NA,TRBV30,TRBJ1-5,TGTGCCTGGAGTGTACGTTCGGCGCTTGGCAATCAGCCCCAGCATTTT,CAWSVRSALGNQPQHF
once,TRBD1,TRBV19,TRBJ1-2,TGTGCCAGTATGGGGACAGGGAACTATGGCTACACCTTC,CASMGTGNYGYTF
NA,NA,TRBV18,TRBJ2-3,TGTGCCAGCTCACCACTCAGGGAGGGCACAGATACGCAGTATTTT,CASSPLREGTDTQYF
NA,TRBD1,TRBV2,TRBJ1-2,TGTGCCAGCAGTGGACCGGGACAGGGGCGCAGCAGCTATGGCTACACCTTC,CASSGPGQGRSSYGYTF
NA,NA,TRBV5-1,TRBJ1-2,TGCGCCAGCAGCTCCCAATCCGGGTTGAACTATGGCTACACCTTC,CASSSQSGLNYGYTF
NA,TRBD1,TRBV6-4,TRBJ1-2,TGTGCCAGCAGTGCCGGCGGACAGGGGACGGGGGCTAACTATGGCTACACCTTC,CASSAGGQGTGANYGYTF
NA,NA,TRBV18,TRBJ1-1,TGTGCCAGCTCACCACCAGGGGACACTGAAGCTTTCTTT,CASSPPGDTEAFF
NA,NA,TRBV4-1,TRBJ1-5,TGCGCCAGCAGCCAAGAAATACAGGGCGTAGACAATCAGCCCCAGCATTTT,CASSQEIQGVDNQPQHF
NA,NA,TRBV4-3,TRBJ2-5,TGCGCCAGCAGCCAAGAGGCCAGGCGTGTGGAGACCCAGTACTTC,CASSQEARRVETQYF
NA,TRBD1,TRBV6-5,TRBJ1-5,TGTGCCAGCAGTCCAGGACAGGGCCTTTTGCCCCAGCATTTT,CASSPGQGLLPQHF
NA,NA,TRBV11-2,TRBJ1-5,TGTGCCAGCAGCTTGGATTCCCAGGGCGCTCAGCCCCAGCATTTT,CASSLDSQGAQPQHF
NA,NA,TRBV5-1,TRBJ2-2,TGCGCCAGCAGCTTGGGGAGGGAGAACACCGGGGAGCTGTTTTTT,CASSLGRENTGELFF
NA,NA,TRBV1,TRBJ2-1,TGCACCAGCAGCCAAGTCCCCAATGAGCAGTTCTTC,CTSSQVPNEQFF
NA,NA,TRBV28,TRBJ1-6,TGTGCCAGCAGTTTCCGCGCAGGGGCGGGGTCACCCCTCCACTTT,CASSFRAGAGSPLHF